This paragraph covers one TCR beta chain sequence. This receptor's antigen is unknown. Qualities for individual bases were not recorded, and no much larger clone is one base off. The sample comes from a study of cytomegalovirus exposure and HLA in healthy donors (dated by TCRdb to about 2017). Looking at the study overall: An earlier analysis of some 500 of the donors reported about 250 Gb of sequence data and about 100 million unique TCR beta sequences from 150 million to 200 million T cells. A later genetic analysis used genome-wide SNP genotypes for about 60% of the roughly 700 donors, treating that subset as a discovery cohort. To study patterns of TCR occurrence, a later analysis re-analyzed previously published TCR beta repertoires from around 670 donors and added high-resolution HLA genotyping. An earlier analysis of some 500 of the donors used high-throughput TCR beta sequencing to judge whether each TCR beta V gene segment behaved as functional or pseudogenic. Rather than drawing on any new phenotypic data, the later analysis identified candidate immune exposures from TCR beta sequences and the way those sequences occurred across donors. An early release covering 550 to 700 HLA-typed donors comprised approximately 300 gigabases of sequencing data and about 90 million unique TCR sequences. On average, roughly 240,000 unique TCR beta nucleotide sequences were sequenced per donor among some 420 genotyped donors of the cohort, with roughly 18% of those sequences being non-productive. Among the roughly 400 genotyped donors, 75% to 90% belonged to the genetic ancestry cluster associated with self-reported Caucasian donors. Typing coverage differed by locus: A, B, C, DRB1 and DQB1 were typed in about 620-640 donors, DQA1 in about 500, DPA1 in approximately 600, and DPB1 in 472. The study aimed to test whether signatures of past pathogen exposure could be identified by cataloging public T cell receptors. All discovery cohort repertoires had been generated on a single sequencing platform. The study combined high-throughput TCR immunosequencing, statistical association of individual TCRs with disease status, and machine learning to predict cytomegalovirus infection status. Both class I and class II loci were covered by HLA typing, at four-digit resolution. Using immunosequencing, the study profiled T cell repertoires from 666 subjects and related those repertoires to cytomegalovirus serostatus. About five DR-DQ haplotypes were treated as single units for association and clustering because of strong linkage in the cohort. Donor age, sex, ethnicity and CMV serostatus were compiled alongside the repertoire data. A separate validation cohort of approximately 130 different subjects was used in addition to the approximately 670-subject first cohort. What the authors observed across the whole study: Roughly uniform sequencing depth across donors was assumed in presence/absence analyses, although this assumption may not hold. Most TCR sequences were observed very rarely across donors, whereas some public TCRs were present in many individuals. Linkage disequilibrium might explain the correlated functional status among segregating V segments, but an unknown experimental factor could not be ruled out. V-gene and J-gene trimming of TCR beta chains was associated with a missense DCLRE1C variant in a later genetic analysis, and the association was replicated in an independent cohort. In this cohort, only TCR beta chains were sequenced, and detectable features were limited by the absence of alpha or paired-chain data. The study listed 164 TCR beta chains as associated with cytomegalovirus. Because counts were too low, about 18 rarely observed V segments, including chromosome 9 orphons, were left out of the earlier analysis of some 640 of the donors. In a later genetic analysis, fewer N-insertions in productive TCRs were reported among donors in an Asian-associated ancestry cluster than the approximately 710-donor mean. Most CMV-associated TCR beta chains appeared to be HLA-restricted in a later analysis, and the HLA associations seemed to be driven largely by CMV exposure. Compared with equally common non-associated chains, HLA-associated TCR beta chains in a later analysis were more clonally expanded and had lower generation probabilities. In a later analysis, TCR association rates were found to vary across HLA loci, with the most associated TCRs seen for DRB1 alleles and the fewest for HLA-C alleles. The authors suggested that the approach could potentially be generalized to other disease states and immunological phenotypes. Three of the identified cytomegalovirus-associated TCR beta chains were confirmed in vitro to be specific for cytomegalovirus antigens. The classifier was reported to diagnose cytomegalovirus status with high specificity and sensitivity in both the original cohort and the validation cohort. When HLA alleles, especially DR and DQ, strongly co-occurred, attributing TCR associations to individual alleles was difficult. Because HLA typing was unavailable for some donors at each locus, only the typed subset was used in association tests. For the cohort, immune exposure information was limited to CMV serostatus. In a later analysis, several top co-occurrence clusters were reported to appear linked to parvovirus B19, influenza, CMV and Epstein-Barr virus. A cluster of highly shared sequence variants was judged likely to represent a technical artifact of the sequencing pipeline. A further reported finding was that TCR beta sequences accurately predicted the HLA-A and HLA-B alleles for most subjects in the first cohort. Broadly in line with IMGT annotations, most TCR beta V segments showed up in productive rearrangements about 90% or about 30% of the time in an earlier analysis of approximately 640 of the donors. Specific HLA alleles were associated with 15,000 to 20,000 TCR beta sequences at a false discovery rate of 0.05 in a later analysis. Because the 87-base-pair reads could not distinguish some IMGT-functional V segments, including TRBV6-2 and TRBV6-3, those segments were excluded.

The cohort consisted of 670 or so healthy bone marrow donors. All cohort members were sampled while nominally healthy, although unrecorded immune exposures were likely present. The donor was CMV seronegative and belonged to the group of over 300 seronegative cohort members. A peripheral blood sample was collected from each donor, and TCR beta sequencing was performed on peripheral blood mononuclear cells. The Qiagen DNeasy Blood Extraction Kit was used to extract genomic DNA from the blood cell samples. Libraries were prepared through the immunoSEQ multiplex PCR assay. For the multiplex PCR, a mixture combining 60 forward primers for TCR Vbeta segments and 13 reverse primers for TCR Jbeta segments was used. A multiplex PCR assay on genomic DNA amplified the CDR3 region of rearranged TCR beta genes. Amplified TCR beta libraries were sequenced as 87-base-pair reads on the Illumina HiSeq System. The authors' pipeline ran thus. In a later analysis, tens of millions of unique TCR beta chains were counted across the approximately 670 repertoires, and some 10 million of these chains were shared by at least two donors. Raw reads were error-corrected and collapsed into unique sequences by a nearest-neighbor algorithm in which closely related sequences were merged to remove PCR and sequencing errors. CDR3 sequences were aligned to IMGT reference sequences to assign V, D and J gene segments. Each retained sequence needed at least a six-nucleotide match to both a V gene segment and a J gene segment. Rearrangements were classified as productive when the CDR3 lacked stop codons and remained in frame with V and J, and all other rearrangements were classified as non-productive. CDR3 was defined by IMGT convention, running from the second conserved V-encoded cysteine to the conserved J-encoded phenylalanine. The earlier analysis of about 590 of the donors excluded sequences that lacked an unambiguous match to a single V gene segment. In an earlier analysis of almost 600 of the donors, a V segment was called functional when productive rearrangements were above 56.7%, and segregating when the standard deviation between donors exceeded 5%. A statistical classification framework was developed to diagnose cytomegalovirus status using the catalog of TCR beta chain sequences. A later analysis assigned V and J genes by comparing TCR nucleotide sequences with IMGT/GENE-DB human TR gene sequences. Using the TCRdist pipeline, a later analysis assigned CDR3 sequences along with most-parsimonious VDJ recombination scenarios. In a later analysis, each TCR beta chain was defined by its CDR3 amino acid sequence together with its V-gene family, and reads without a unique V-gene family were excluded. To address suspected cross-contamination and a sequencing artifact, a later analysis removed a few hundred highly shared, low-generation-probability nucleotide sequences. In a later analysis, a clonal expansion index was calculated for each public chain from normalized within-repertoire ranks of inferred template counts. In a later analysis, generation probabilities were computed with a VDJ recombination model fitted to out-of-frame rearrangements, and the resulting probabilities were checked against IGoR. In a later analysis, TCR-TCR, TCR-HLA and TCR-CMV co-occurrence was scored with hypergeometric tests, and a repertoire-size bias correction was applied to TCR pairs. To estimate false discovery rates, a later analysis permuted the HLA or CMV assignments 20 times. In a later analysis, co-occurring TCRs were grouped with DBSCAN, and TCRdist sequence similarity was added when clustering was performed within HLA-allele-positive subsets. Co-occurrence clustering excluded repertoires with fewer than 30,000 or more than 120,000 public chains, plus five with anomalous nucleotide sharing. The source is immuneACCESS, and TCRdb retained only in-frame sequences with V and J called. Part of the clones is not carried over; for the studies checked, unresolved V genes explain less than half of this, and the remainder is unexplained. V and J calls and clone size are given by that table; D and trimming were obtained from the DNA. A total of under 150,000 clones appear in this sample, about 80% of them only once. The ten largest make up 1.8% of the sample.

V loses 0 bases of germline sequence and J loses 3 bases, and the interval between the two ends is 21 bases. Based on the germline V gene, the CDR1 and CDR2 sequences are MGHRA and YSYEKL. From its cysteine to its phenylalanine, the CDR3 spans 18 amino acids. Of the read, only the CDR3 DNA is kept; its 54 bases are in frame from base 1. The sequence derives from a man between 18 and 35 years old in good health and CMV-seronegative. The material sequenced was PBMCs. The V and J segments used are TRBV4-1 and TRBJ2-7; TRBD1 is a weak D gene call, 6 bases matching. The CDR3 protein sequence reads: CASSQDLGARQTIYEQYF. The bases are TGCGCCAGCAGCCAAGATTTGGGGGCCCGACAGACTATCTACGAGCAGTACTTC.